This passage covers 15 T cell receptor beta chains from one sample sequenced in a study of CD4+ T cells in melanoma. Profiled with immunoSEQ multiplex PCR; TCRdb holds only in-frame clones, not every one. Altogether about 9,900 clones are present, 60% to 80% being singletons, with the ten largest covering about 20%. Material: peripheral blood. The receptors derive from a human donor with melanoma.

V and J are TRBV5-5 and TRBJ2-1; 8 nucleotides agree with TRBD2. Trimming removed 0 bases from V and 7 bases from J; junction bases left unmatched: 3. Germline CDR1 is SGHKS and CDR2 is YYEKEE (reference sequence). The CDR3 loop spans 14 amino acids. Here the CDR3 reads CASSLGLAKNEQFF. In DNA form, the CDR3 reads TGTGCCAGCAGCTTGGGACTAGCGAAAAATGAGCAGTTCTTC.

The genes are TRBV7-9 and TRBJ1-1; 10 bases are a match to TRBD1. Germline V CDR1 and CDR2: SEHNR, FQNEAQ (reference sequence). V gave up 7 bases and J gave up 1 base; unmatched junction bases: 6. The CDR3 spans 15 residues. CDR3 bases: TGTGCCAGCAACCCGGGACAGGGGTCGAACACTGAAGCTTTCTTT. It codes for CASNPGQGSNTEAFF.

The chain joins TRBV5-5 to TRBJ1-2; D may be TRBD1 (5 bases). V dropped 4 bases and J dropped 0 bases, with 10 bases sitting between them. CDR3 length: 14 residues. Germline V gene data show CDR1 as SGHKS and CDR2 as YYEKEE (reference sequence). The CDR3: CASSPETANYGYTF. In DNA, the CDR3 is TGTGCCAGCAGCCCGGAGACAGCTAACTATGGCTACACCTTC. Together with reference TRBV5-5 and TRBJ1-2, the CDR3 gives the full variable domain: DAGVTQSPTHLIKTRGQQVTLRCSPISGHKSVSWYQQVLGQGPQFIFQYYEKEERGRGNFPDRFSARQFPNYSSELNVNALLLGDSALYLCASSPETANYGYTFGSGTRLTVV.

The genes are TRBV6-1 and TRBJ2-3, with a weak D call TRBD1 (5 bases). The CDR3 runs 15 residues. Germline V CDR1 and CDR2: MNHNS, SASEGT. Trimming took off 6 bases at V and 1 base at J, with 14 bases between the two ends. In nucleotides, the CDR3 is TGTGCCAGCAGACCAGGGTCGACGCGCACAGATACGCAGTATTTT. Its translation is CASRPGSTRTDTQYF.

The CDR3 DNA reads TGCGCCAGCAGCCAAACCACCGGGACAGGGAGGGGCTACACCTTC. Protein: CASSQTTGTGRGYTF. This sequence joins TRBV4-1 and TRBJ1-2, with TRBD1 matching over 9 bases. Per germline, CDR1 MGHRA and CDR2 YSYEKL. V trimming: 2 bases; J trimming: 8 bases; junction bases outside the gene matches: 9. This CDR3 has 15 amino acids.

The chain uses TRBV6-1 and TRBJ1-2; TRBD1 aligns across 9 bases. V lost 5 bases to trimming and J lost 8 bases; unmatched junction nucleotides: 12. The CDR3 length is 15 residues. Looked up from germline, CDR1 is MNHNS and CDR2 is SASEGT. DNA for the CDR3: TGTGCCAGCAGTTTTGGTTCGGGACAGGGACACGGCTACACCTTC. It specifies CASSFGSGQGHGYTF.

This chain joins TRBV11-2 and TRBJ2-3; D is possibly TRBD1 or TRBD2 (6 bases each). CDR1 is SGHAT and CDR2 is FQNNGV in the germline V gene. The ends were cut back, 5 bases at V and 5 bases at J, with 20 bases in the middle. This CDR3 contains 16 residues. CDR3 loop: CASSLSSRGAGDTQYF. Here the CDR3 DNA reads TGTGCCAGCAGCCTTTCGTCTAGGGGGGCGGGAGATACGCAGTATTTT.

The J gene is TRBJ1-2, the V gene TRBV2; 8 nucleotides agree with TRBD1. This CDR3 comprises 15 residues. Trimming removed 7 bases from V and 4 bases from J; junction bases left unmatched: 11. Germline V lookup: CDR1 SNHLY, CDR2 FYNNEI. CDR3 DNA: TGTGCCAGCATTCAGGACAGGGAACGGAGCTATGGCTACACCTTC. Protein sequence: CASIQDRERSYGYTF.

The V and J genes are TRBV28 and TRBJ2-7; TRBD2 matches at 10 bases. Germline assignment: CDR1 MDHEN and CDR2 SYDVKM. This CDR3 spans 16 amino acids. V dropped 5 bases and J dropped 2; count of bases not matched to a gene: 9. The CDR3 DNA follows: TGTGCCAGCAGTGATGAGACTAGCGGGCGACCCTACGAGCAGTACTTC. Translation gives CASSDETSGRPYEQYF.

This chain links TRBV5-4 with TRBJ2-3; 7 nucleotides match TRBD2. Germline CDR1 reads SGHNT; CDR2 reads YYREEE (reference sequence). The CDR3 is made up of 14 amino acids. Trimming at V came to 4 bases and at J to 2 bases, leaving 4 bases not matched to a gene. The CDR3 DNA sequence: TGTGCCAGCAGCGCGGGGGTTACCACAGATACGCAGTATTTT. It translates to CASSAGVTTDTQYF.

CDR3 DNA sequence: TGTGCCTGGAAGGCCCGATTGGCGGGGGGCGGGTTCTTC. Translated: CAWKARLAGGGFF. This sequence joins TRBV30 and TRBJ2-1, with 8 bases identical to TRBD2. V gave up 4 bases and J gave up 15 bases; unmatched junction bases: 14. The CDR3 is 13 residues long. Germline CDR1 is GTSNPN and CDR2 is SVGIG (reference sequence).

The CDR3, as DNA: TGTGCCAGCAGTGAAGCGCGAGGTAGCGGGGGGTTTAGTGAGCAGTTCTTC. This codes for CASSEARGSGGFSEQFF. The chain links TRBV6-1 to TRBJ2-1; TRBD2 matches at 10 bases. This CDR3 has 17 amino acids. In germline, CDR1 is MNHNS, CDR2 SASEGT. V lost 0 bases, J lost 9 bases, and 11 bases stayed unmatched.

As for this clone: This may come from a read error, since a much larger clone is one base off. V gene TRBV7-8 combines with J gene TRBJ2-7; D perhaps matches TRBD2 (7 bases). This CDR3 has 13 amino acids. Per the germline V gene, CDR1 is SGHVS and CDR2 is FQNEAQ. Trimming took off 2 bases at V and 3 bases at J, with 8 bases between the two ends. The CDR3 region is CASSLRGGYEQYF. The CDR3 DNA reads TGTGCCAGCAGCTTAAGGGGGGGCTACGAGCAGTACTTC.

This clone has more than one count but fewer than ten. The gene calls are TRBV9 and TRBJ2-1; 7 bases align to TRBD2. CDR3 size: 14 residues. The trim removed 3 bases at V and 10 bases at J, leaving 10 bases unmatched. Germline-derived CDR1 and CDR2 are SGDLS and YYNGEE. CDR3 loop: CASSAMDLGGEQFF. The CDR3 DNA reads as TGTGCCAGCAGCGCTATGGACTTGGGGGGGGAGCAGTTCTTC.

This sequence joins TRBV5-1 and TRBJ1-4; D is unclear. The CDR3 is 14 amino acids. Trimming took 0 bases from V and 8 from J, leaving 11 bases between them. Germline CDR1 and CDR2: SGHRS and YFSETQ. The CDR3 DNA is TGCGCCAGCAGCTTGGCGGCAGACACAGAAAAACTGTTTTTT. This sequence encodes CASSLAADTEKLFF.